The TCR beta chain under discussion was sequenced for a study of T cells in Graves' hyperthyroidism and ophthalmopathy. Study as a whole: The initial diagnosis was the point when peripheral blood was collected, ahead of any treatment.

RNA transcripts served as the template for amplifying TCR beta CDR3 regions. RT-PCR in the first round (using the HTBI primer set) targeted the TCR CDR3. Each CDR3 protein is one row after TCRdb ran MiXCR on the multiplex PCR reads. Of hundreds of thousands of distinct CDR3 sequences in the sample, less than 25% were seen once. This CDR3 contains 15 residues. Between the trimmed V and J ends, which lost 3 bases and 1 base, there was a span of 13 bases. The germline gives CDR1 MDHEN, CDR2 SYDVKM. Uncontrolled infections, other autoimmune diseases, pregnancy or lactation led to exclusion of patients. Diagnoses rested on clinical symptoms, serum thyroxine and TRAb, thyroid ultrasound and orbital computed tomography. The study's findings and limits: Most thyroid clonotypes expanded above 0.001 appeared in blood too.

This clonotype came up many times. Its specificity is unknown. The sequenced sample consisted of blood. The rearrangement uses TRBV28 and TRBJ2-7; weak D call: TRBD1 (6 bases). The source is a man under 40 with Graves' ophthalmopathy. The CDR3, as DNA: TGTGCCAGCAGTTTCTCCAGGGGACGGTCCTACGAGCAGTACTTC. Translating it yields CASSFSRGRSYEQYF.